A single sample is the source of the 13 T cell receptor beta chains below, sequenced in a study of patients and donors after allogeneic stem cell transplantation. TCRdb used MiXCR to reprocess the RT-PCR reads, holding one entry per CDR3 protein. The sample carries approximately 170,000 distinct CDR3 sequences, 20% to 25% recorded once. Sequenced: blood, either unsorted or a sorted T cell fraction (not recorded which). These receptors were collected from a human donor who was either an allogeneic HSCT recipient or a stem cell or donor lymphocyte infusion donor (not recorded which). It is not recorded whose cells these are; they may come from a transplant donor.

This clonotype has more than one count but fewer than ten. The V gene is TRBV12-3 or TRBV12-4, the J gene TRBJ1-2; possible D gene TRBD1, 6 bases. V lost 6 bases, J lost 2 bases, and 13 bases lay in between. The CDR3 length is 14 residues. The CDR3 region is CASRQGRHNYGYTF. CDR3 bases: TGTGCCAGCAGGCAGGGGAGACACAACTATGGCTACACCTTC.

The V gene is TRBV29-1, the J gene TRBJ2-1; 9 bases align to TRBD1. V shed 0 bases and J 4 bases; nucleotides not matched to a gene: 7. In germline, CDR1 is SQVTM, CDR2 ANQGSEA. The CDR3 is 16 residues long. CDR3 residues: CSVEDHDRGFYNEQFF. CDR3 coding DNA: TGCAGCGTTGAAGATCATGACAGGGGGTTTTACAATGAGCAGTTCTTC.

The rearrangement uses TRBV5-1 and TRBJ2-7; D is unclear. V dropped 0 bases and J dropped 6 bases, with 4 bases sitting between them. There are 11 residues in the CDR3. Germline V gives CDR1 SGHRS, CDR2 YFSETQ. CDR3 DNA sequence: TGCGCCAGCAGCTTGGGAGCCGAGCAGTACTTC. Its translation is CASSLGAEQYF.

The chain combines TRBV5-1 with TRBJ2-6; D possibly corresponds to TRBD2 (5 bases). The germline CDR1 and CDR2 sequences are SGHRS and YFSETQ. The ends were cut back, 0 bases at V and 0 bases at J, with 16 bases in the middle. CDR3 length: 19 residues. The CDR3, as DNA: TGCGCCAGCAGCTTGGCCGGGAAGAAGGGAATCTCTGGGGCCAACGTCCTGACTTTC. This gives the protein CASSLAGKKGISGANVLTF.

The rearrangement uses TRBV3-1 and TRBJ1-1, with unresolved D. Per the germline V gene, CDR1 is LGHDT and CDR2 is YNNKEL (reference sequence). This CDR3 is built from 16 residues. Deletions cut 0 bases from V and 0 bases from J, with 11 bases between. CDR3: CASSQDWRQMNTEAFF. As DNA, the CDR3 is TGTGCCAGCAGCCAAGACTGGAGGCAGATGAACACTGAAGCTTTCTTT.

The chain carries TRBV27 and TRBJ2-3, with D tentatively TRBD1 or TRBD2 (5 bases each). Germline assignment: CDR1 MNHEY and CDR2 SMNVEV (reference sequence). Trimming took off 4 bases at V and 4 bases at J, with 15 bases between the two ends. This CDR3 is 15 amino acids long. Here the CDR3 DNA reads TGTGCCAGCAGTTCGGTCTGGGGGTGGGCAGATACGCAGTATTTT. Encoded protein: CASSSVWGWADTQYF.

The chain joins TRBV5-1 to TRBJ1-2; 9 bases are shared with TRBD1. Unmatched junction bases numbered 9, after V lost 4 bases and J lost 8 bases. CDR3 length equals 14 residues. The germline V gene has CDR1 SGHRS and CDR2 YFSETQ. CDR3 DNA: TGCGCCAGCAGCCTACGGACAGGGGAATTAGGCTACACCTTC. Its translation: CASSLRTGELGYTF.

The chain's CDR3 is CSVLQGGPEAFF. As DNA, the CDR3 is TGCAGCGTTCTACAGGGGGGGCCTGAAGCTTTCTTT. The gene calls are TRBV29-1 and TRBJ1-1, with 8 bases lining up with TRBD1. The CDR3 runs to 12 residues. Germline loops: CDR1 SQVTM, CDR2 ANQGSEA. V lost 5 bases and J lost 6; bases outside the gene matches: 5. Based on the CDR3 plus reference TRBV29-1 and TRBJ1-1, the full variable domain is SAVISQKPSRDICQRGTSLTIQCQVDSQVTMMFWYRQQPGQSLTLIATANQGSEATYESGFVIDKFPISRPNLTFSTLTVSNMSPEDSSIYLCSVLQGGPEAFFGQGTRLTVV.

The table lists this clonotype with a few counts. V and J are TRBV4-1 and TRBJ1-1; D is uncertain. Germline values: CDR1 MGHRA, CDR2 YSYEKL. V was pared by 0 bases and J by 5 bases, with 4 bases between. The CDR3 spans 12 residues. The DNA of the CDR3 is TGCGCCAGCAGCCAAGATCTGACTGAAGCTTTCTTT. Amino acid sequence: CASSQDLTEAFF.

This sequence joins TRBV7-9 and TRBJ2-1; TRBD1 matches 12 bases. J gave up 5 bases and V 5 bases, and 7 bases lay outside the gene matches. The CDR3 loop spans 16 amino acids. Germline assignment: CDR1 SEHNR and CDR2 FQNEAQ (reference sequence). CDR3 protein: CASSHRDRGRHNEQFF. CDR3 bases: TGTGCCAGCAGCCATCGGGACAGGGGGCGTCACAATGAGCAGTTCTTC. Combining the CDR3 with reference TRBV7-9 and TRBJ2-1 gives the whole variable domain DTGVSQNPRHKITKRGQNVTFRCDPISEHNRLYWYRQTLGQGPEFLTYFQNEAQLEKSRLLSDRFSAERPKGSFSTLEIQRTEQGDSAMYLCASSHRDRGRHNEQFFGPGTRLTVL.

The chain is built from TRBV12-3 or TRBV12-4 and TRBJ2-1, with D possibly being TRBD2 (5 bases). The V and J ends lost 3 bases and 9 bases respectively, with 15 bases between them. The CDR3 runs to 14 residues. CDR3 loop: CASSLSGNFVEQFF. CDR3 DNA: TGTGCCAGCAGTTTGTCCGGGAATTTTGTTGAGCAGTTCTTC.

The chain recombines TRBV25-1 with TRBJ2-2; D unclear. The germline V gene has CDR1 MGHDK and CDR2 SYGVNS. This CDR3 is 13 amino acids long. Between the trimmed V and J ends, which lost 3 bases and 7 bases, there was a span of 9 bases. The CDR3, as DNA: TGTGCCAGCAGTGACCATCTGGTCGGGGAGCTGTTTTTT. Its protein is CASSDHLVGELFF.

The table lists this clonotype with a count of one. V usage is TRBV28 and J usage is TRBJ2-2; perhaps D is TRBD1 or TRBD2 (5 bases each). Looked up from germline, CDR1 is MDHEN and CDR2 is SYDVKM. The CDR3 covers 20 residues. V was trimmed by 3 bases and J by 0 bases, leaving 23 bases between them. DNA for the CDR3: TGTGCCAGCAGTTTTGTGATAGGGACGAAGGACGACCCGAACACCGGGGAGCTGTTTTTT. It translates to CASSFVIGTKDDPNTGELFF.